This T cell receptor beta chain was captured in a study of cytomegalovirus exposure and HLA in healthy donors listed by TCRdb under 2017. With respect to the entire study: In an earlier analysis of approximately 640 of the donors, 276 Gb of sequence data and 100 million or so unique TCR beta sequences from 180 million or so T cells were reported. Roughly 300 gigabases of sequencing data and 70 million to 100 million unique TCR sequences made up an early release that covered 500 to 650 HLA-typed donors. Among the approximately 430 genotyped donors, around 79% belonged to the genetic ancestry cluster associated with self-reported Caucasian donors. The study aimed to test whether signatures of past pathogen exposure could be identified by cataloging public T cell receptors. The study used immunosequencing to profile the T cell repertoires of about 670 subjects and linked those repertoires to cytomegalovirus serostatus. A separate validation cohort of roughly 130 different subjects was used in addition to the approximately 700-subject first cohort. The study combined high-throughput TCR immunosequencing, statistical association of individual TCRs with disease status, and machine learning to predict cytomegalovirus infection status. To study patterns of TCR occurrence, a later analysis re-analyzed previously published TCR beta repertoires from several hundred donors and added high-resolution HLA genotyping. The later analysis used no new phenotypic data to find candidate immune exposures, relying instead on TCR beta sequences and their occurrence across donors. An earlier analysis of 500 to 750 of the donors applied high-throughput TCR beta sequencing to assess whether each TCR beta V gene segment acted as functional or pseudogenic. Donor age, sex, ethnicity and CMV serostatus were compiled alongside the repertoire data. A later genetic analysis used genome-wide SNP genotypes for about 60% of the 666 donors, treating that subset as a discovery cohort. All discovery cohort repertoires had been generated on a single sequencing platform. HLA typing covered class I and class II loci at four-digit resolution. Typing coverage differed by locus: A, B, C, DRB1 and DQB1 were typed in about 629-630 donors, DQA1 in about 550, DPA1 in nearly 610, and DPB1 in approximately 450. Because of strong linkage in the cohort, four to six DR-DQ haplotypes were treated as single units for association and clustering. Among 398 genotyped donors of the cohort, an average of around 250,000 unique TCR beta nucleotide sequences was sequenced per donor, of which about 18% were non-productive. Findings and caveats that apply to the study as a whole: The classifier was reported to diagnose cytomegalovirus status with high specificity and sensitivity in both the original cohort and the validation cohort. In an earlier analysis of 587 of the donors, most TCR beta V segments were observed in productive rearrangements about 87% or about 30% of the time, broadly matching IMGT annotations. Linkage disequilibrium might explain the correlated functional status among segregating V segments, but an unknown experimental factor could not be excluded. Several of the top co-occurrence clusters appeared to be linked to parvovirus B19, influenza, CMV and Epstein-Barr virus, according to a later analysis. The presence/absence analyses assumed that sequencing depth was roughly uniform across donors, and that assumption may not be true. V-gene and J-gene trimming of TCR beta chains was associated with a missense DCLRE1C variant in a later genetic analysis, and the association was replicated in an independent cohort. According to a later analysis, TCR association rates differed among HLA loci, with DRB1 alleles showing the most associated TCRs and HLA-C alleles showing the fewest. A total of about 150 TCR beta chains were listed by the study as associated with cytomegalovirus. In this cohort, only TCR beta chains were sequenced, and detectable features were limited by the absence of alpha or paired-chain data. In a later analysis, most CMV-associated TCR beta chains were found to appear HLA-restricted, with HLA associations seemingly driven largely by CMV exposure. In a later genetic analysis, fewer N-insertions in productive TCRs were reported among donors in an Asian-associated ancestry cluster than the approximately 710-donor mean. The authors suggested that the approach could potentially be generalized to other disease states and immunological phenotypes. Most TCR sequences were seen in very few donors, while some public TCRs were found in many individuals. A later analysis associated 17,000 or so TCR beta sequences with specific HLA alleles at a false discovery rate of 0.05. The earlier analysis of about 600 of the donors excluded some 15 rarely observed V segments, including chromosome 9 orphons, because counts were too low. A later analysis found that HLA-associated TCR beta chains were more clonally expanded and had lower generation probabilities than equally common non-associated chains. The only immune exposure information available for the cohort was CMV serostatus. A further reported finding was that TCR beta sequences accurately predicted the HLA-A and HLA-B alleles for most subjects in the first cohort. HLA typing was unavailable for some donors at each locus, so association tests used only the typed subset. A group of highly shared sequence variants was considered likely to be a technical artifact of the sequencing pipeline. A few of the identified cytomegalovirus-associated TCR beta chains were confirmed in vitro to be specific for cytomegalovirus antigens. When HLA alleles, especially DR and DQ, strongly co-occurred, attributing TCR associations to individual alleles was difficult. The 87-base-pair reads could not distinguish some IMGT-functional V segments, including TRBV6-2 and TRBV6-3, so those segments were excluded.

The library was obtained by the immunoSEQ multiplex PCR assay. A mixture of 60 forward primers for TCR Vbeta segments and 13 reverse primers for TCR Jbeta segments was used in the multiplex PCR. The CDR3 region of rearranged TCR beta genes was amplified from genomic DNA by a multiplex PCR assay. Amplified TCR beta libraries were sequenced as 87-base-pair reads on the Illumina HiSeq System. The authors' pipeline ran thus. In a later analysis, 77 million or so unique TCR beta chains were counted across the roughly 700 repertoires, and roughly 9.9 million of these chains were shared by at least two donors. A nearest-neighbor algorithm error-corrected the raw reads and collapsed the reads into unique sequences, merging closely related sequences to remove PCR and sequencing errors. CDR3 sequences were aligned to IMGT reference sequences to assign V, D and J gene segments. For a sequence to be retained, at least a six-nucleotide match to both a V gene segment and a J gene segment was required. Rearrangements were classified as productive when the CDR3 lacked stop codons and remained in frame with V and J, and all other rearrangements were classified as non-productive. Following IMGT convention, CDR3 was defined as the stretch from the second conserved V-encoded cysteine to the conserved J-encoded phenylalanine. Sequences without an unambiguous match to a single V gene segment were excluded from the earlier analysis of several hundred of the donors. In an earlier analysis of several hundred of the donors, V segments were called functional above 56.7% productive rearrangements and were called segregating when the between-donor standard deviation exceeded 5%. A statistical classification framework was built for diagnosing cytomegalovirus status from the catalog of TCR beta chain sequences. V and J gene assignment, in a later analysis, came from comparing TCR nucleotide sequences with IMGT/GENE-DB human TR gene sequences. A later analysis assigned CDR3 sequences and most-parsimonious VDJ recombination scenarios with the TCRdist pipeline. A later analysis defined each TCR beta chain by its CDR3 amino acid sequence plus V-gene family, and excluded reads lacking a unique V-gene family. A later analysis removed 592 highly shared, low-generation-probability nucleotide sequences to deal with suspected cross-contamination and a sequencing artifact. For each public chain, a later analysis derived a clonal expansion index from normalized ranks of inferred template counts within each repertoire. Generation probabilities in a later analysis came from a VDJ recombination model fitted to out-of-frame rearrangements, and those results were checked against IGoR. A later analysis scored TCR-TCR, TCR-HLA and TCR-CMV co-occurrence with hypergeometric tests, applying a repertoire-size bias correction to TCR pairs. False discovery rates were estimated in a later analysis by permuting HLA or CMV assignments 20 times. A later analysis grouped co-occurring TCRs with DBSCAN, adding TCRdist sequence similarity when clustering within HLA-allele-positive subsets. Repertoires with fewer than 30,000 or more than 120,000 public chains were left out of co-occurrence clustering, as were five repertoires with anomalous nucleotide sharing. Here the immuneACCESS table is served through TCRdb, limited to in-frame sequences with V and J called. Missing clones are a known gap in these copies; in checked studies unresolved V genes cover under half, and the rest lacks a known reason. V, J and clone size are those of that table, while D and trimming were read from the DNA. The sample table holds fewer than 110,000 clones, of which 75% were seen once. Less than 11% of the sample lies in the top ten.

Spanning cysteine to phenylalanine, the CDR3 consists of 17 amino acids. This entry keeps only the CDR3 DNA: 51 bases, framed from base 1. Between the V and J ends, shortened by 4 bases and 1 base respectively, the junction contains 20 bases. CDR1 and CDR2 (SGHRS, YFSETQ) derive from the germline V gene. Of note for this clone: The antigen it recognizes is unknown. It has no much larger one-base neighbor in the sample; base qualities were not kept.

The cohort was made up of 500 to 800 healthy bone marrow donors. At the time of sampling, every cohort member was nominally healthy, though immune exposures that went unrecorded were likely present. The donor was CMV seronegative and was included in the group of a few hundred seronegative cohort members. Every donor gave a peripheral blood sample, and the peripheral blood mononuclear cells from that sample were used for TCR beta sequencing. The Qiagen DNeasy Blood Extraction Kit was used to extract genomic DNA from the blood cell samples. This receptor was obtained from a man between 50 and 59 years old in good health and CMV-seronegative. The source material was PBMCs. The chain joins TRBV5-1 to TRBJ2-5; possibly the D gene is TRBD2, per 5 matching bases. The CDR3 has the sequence CASSPTGRRGAQETQYF. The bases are TGCGCCAGCAGCCCCACGGGAAGACGGGGAGCCCAAGAGACCCAGTACTTC. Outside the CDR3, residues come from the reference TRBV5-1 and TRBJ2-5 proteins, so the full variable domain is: KAGVTQTPRYLIKTRGQQVTLSCSPISGHRSVSWYQQTPGQGLQFLFEYFSETQRNKGNFPGRFSGRQFSNSRSEMNVSTLELGDSALYLCASSPTGRRGAQETQYFGPGTRLLVL.